The T cell receptor beta chain described here comes from a study of T cells in Graves' hyperthyroidism and ophthalmopathy. TCR beta CDR3 sequences were amplified from RNA transcripts. The primer set for the first-round RT-PCR of the TCR CDR3 was HTBI. A single record per CDR3 protein comes from TCRdb applying MiXCR to the multiplex PCR reads. The sample records approximately 520,000 distinct CDR3 sequences, more than 20% being singletons. V was cut by 8 bases and J by 4 bases, with 12 bases left in between. The CDR3 spans 13 residues. Findings of the study overall: From stable hyperthyroidism, ophthalmopathy was set apart by a 13 V-J model.

This clonotype was counted ten times or more. As yet, its antigen is unknown. Disease duration under 2 months; hyperthyroidism patients were aged 18 to 65. Uncontrolled infections, other autoimmune diseases, pregnancy or lactation led to exclusion of patients. The rearrangement links TRBV12-3 or TRBV12-4 to TRBJ1-3; D may be TRBD1 (6 bases). Material for sequencing was blood. The TCR was taken from a man aged 18 to 29 with Graves' hyperthyroidism. The CDR3 nucleotides are TGTGCCAGCGGAAAGGACAGCGGAAACACCATATATTTT. This codes for CASGKDSGNTIYF.